The source of this T cell receptor (beta chain) is a study of T cells in Graves' hyperthyroidism and ophthalmopathy. The overall study: Peripheral blood was acquired at first diagnosis, ahead of any therapy whatsoever. Study results and caveats: Ophthalmopathy was separated from stable hyperthyroidism by a 13 V-J model.

RNA transcripts gave rise to amplified TCR beta CDR3 regions. The TCR CDR3 was amplified in a first-round RT-PCR using the HTBI primer set. One entry per CDR3 protein, called by TCRdb with MiXCR from the multiplex PCR reads. The data contain roughly 600,000 distinct CDR3 sequences, approximately 15% of them seen just once; the ten biggest clones take up around 12%. The CDR3 contains 17 residues. Germline assignment: CDR1 SGHAT and CDR2 FQNNGV. J was trimmed by 4 bases and V by 3 bases; bases with no gene match: 6. This clonotype was seen at least ten times. Its antigen is as yet unknown. In making diagnoses, clinical symptoms, serum thyroxine and TRAb, thyroid ultrasound and orbital computed tomography were all used.

The chain has TRBV11-2 and TRBJ2-1; 13 bases line up with TRBD2. The TCR sequence derives from a woman between 50 and 59 years old with Graves' ophthalmopathy. The sample comprised blood. CDR3 nucleotides: TGTGCCAGCAGCTTGGACCGGGGACTAGCGGGGTACAATGAGCAGTTCTTC. This codes for CASSLDRGLAGYNEQFF.